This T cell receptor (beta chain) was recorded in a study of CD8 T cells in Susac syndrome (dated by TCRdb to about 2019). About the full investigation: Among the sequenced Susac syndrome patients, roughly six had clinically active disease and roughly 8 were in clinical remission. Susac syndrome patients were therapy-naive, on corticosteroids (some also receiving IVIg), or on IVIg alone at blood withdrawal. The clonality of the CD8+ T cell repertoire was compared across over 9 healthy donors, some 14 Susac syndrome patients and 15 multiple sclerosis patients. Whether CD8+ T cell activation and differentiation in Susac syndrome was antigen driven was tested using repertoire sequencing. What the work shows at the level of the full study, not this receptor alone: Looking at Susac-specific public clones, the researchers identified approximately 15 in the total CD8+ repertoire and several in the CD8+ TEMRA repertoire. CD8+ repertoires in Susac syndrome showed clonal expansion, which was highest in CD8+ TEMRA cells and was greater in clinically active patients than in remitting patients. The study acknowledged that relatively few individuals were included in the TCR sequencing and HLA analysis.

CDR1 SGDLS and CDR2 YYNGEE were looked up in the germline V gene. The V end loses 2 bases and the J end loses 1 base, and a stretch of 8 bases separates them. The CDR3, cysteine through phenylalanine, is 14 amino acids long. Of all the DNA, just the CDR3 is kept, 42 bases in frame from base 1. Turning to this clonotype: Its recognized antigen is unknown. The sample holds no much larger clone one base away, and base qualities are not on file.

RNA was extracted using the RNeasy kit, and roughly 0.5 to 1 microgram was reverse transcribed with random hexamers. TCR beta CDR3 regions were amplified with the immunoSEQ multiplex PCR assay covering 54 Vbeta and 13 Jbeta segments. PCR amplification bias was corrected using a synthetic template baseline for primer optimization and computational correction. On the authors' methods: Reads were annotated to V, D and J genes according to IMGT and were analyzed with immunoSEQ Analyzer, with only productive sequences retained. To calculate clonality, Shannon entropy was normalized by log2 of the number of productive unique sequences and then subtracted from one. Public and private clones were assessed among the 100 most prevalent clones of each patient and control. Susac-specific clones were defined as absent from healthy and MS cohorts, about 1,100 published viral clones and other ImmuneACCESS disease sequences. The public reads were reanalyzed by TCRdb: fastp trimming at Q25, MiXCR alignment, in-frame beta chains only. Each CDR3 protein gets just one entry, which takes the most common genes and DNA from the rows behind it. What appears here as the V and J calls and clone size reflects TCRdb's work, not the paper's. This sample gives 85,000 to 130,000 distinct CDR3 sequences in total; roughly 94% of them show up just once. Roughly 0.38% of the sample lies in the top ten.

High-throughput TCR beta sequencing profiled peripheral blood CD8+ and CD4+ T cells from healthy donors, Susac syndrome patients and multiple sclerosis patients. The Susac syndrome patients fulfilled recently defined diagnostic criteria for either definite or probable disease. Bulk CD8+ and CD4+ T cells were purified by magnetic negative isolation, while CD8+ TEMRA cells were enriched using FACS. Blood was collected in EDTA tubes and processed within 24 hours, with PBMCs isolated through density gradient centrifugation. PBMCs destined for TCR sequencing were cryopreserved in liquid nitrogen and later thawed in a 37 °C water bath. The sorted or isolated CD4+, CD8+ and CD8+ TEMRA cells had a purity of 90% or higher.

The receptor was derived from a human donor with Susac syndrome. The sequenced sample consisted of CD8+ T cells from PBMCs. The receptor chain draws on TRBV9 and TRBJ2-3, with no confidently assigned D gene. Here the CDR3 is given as CASSVTWGTDTQYF. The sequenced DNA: TGTGCCAGCAGCGTTACATGGGGCACAGATACGCAGTATTTT.